Detailed here is one T cell receptor beta chain. Its target is unknown. When samples were unsorted, 70 million to 95 million PBMCs were used for genomic DNA. The data belong to a study of shared clonotypes between healthy human individuals. Study conclusions and caveats: In this cohort, only blood was sampled, and tissue repertoires likely differ.

This CDR3 region has 12 residues. V was clipped by 0 bases and J by 7 bases, with 8 bases between them. Data came from immunoSEQ multiplex PCR; TCRdb stores just in-frame clones and leaves some out. The sample carries hundreds of thousands of clones, about 76% recorded once. The source is a woman in her forties in good health. Some clones in this sample may be carry-over from other donors' samples. The specimen was PBMCs. This chain uses TRBV5-3 with TRBJ2-7; possible D gene TRBD1, 6 bases. TRBV5-3 is recorded as an ORF, its role being uncertain. The CDR3 spells CARSLDRVEQYF. The CDR3 DNA is TGTGCCAGAAGCTTGGACAGGGTTGAGCAGTACTTC.